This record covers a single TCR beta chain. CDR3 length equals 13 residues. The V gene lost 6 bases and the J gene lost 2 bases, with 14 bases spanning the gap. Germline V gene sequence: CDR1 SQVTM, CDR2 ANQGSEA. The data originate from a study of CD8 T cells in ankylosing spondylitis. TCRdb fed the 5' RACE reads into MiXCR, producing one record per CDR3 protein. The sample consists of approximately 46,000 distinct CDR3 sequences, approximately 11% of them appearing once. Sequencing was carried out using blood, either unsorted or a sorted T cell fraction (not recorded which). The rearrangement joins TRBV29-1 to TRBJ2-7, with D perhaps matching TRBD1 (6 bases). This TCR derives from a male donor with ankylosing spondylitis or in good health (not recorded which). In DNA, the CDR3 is TGCAGCGTCCACACAGGGATTACCTACGAGCAGTACTTC. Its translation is CSVHTGITYEQYF.